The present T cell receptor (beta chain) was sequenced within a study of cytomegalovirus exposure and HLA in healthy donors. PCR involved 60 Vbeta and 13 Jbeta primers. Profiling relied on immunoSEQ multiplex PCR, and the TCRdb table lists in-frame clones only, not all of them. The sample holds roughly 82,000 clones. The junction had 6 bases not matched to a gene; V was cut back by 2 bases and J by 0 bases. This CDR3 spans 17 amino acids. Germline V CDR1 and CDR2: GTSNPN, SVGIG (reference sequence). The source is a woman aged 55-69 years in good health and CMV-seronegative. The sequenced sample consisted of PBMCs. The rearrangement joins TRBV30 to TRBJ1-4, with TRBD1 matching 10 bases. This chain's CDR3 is CAWSRDRGASTNEKLFF. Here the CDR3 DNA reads TGTGCCTGGAGTAGGGACAGGGGAGCCTCAACTAATGAAAAACTGTTTTTT.